This T cell receptor (beta chain) originates from a study of shared clonotypes between healthy human individuals. Broader study findings: Sequencing of the sorted subsets was shown by rarefaction to be incomplete despite large depth.

This table comes from immunoSEQ multiplex PCR, and its TCRdb copy is limited to in-frame clones, with some not included. The table has 2 million to 2.5 million clones, about 94% seen once. Turning to this clone: What it binds is unknown.

It was into CD45RA+ naive and CD45RA-negative memory subsets that the CD4+ cells were split. The origin of this receptor is a man aged 18 to 30 in good health. Sequencing was done on a sample of naive CD4+ T cells sorted from blood. Specified subset: CD45RA+ positively selected.

The CDR3 DNA reads as TGCGCCAGCAGTCCGGGACAAGTCACAGATACGCAGTATTTT. Its protein product is CASSPGQVTDTQYF. V is TRBV10-1 and J is TRBJ2-3; the D gene is possibly TRBD1 (6 bases). The V gene lost 5 bases and the J gene lost 2 bases, with 11 bases spanning the gap. This CDR3 contains 14 residues. Germline CDR1 WNHNN, CDR2 SYGVQD (reference sequence).